Detailed here is one TCR beta chain. Antigen specificity is unknown. The length of the CDR3 is 15 residues. CDR1 and CDR2 (germline): MDHEN, SYDVKM. Naive CD8+ T cells showed CD45RO-CCR7+CD27+CD95-. This specimen comes from a study of CXCR3-negative and CXCR3-positive naive CD8 T cells. Study observations and caveats: Naive cells with CXCR3 showed TRB CDR3s that were more hydrophobic than those in CXCR3-negative naive cells. Both naive subsets showed comparably high diversity, and memory CD8+ cells showed much lower diversity. The study inferred TCR strength from TRB CDR3 properties and found comparable surface CD5 between naive subsets.

UMI-labeled 5' RACE TRB cDNA libraries were prepared from the cells. TCRdb derives one entry per CDR3 protein from the 5' RACE reads, leaving out DNA. This table lists tens of thousands of distinct CDR3 sequences. The sequenced sample was naive CXCR3+ CD8+ T cells from blood. Noted subset: CD45RO-CCR7+CD27+CD95- naive CD8+ T cells expressing CXCR3 (TNR3+). The sequence came from a human donor in good health. Some clones in this sample may be carry-over from other donors' samples. V is TRBV28 and J is TRBJ1-5; without DNA, the TCRdb call of TRBD1 cannot be checked. The CDR3 loop is CASSLTVISNQPQHF. Supplemented by reference TRBV28 and TRBJ1-5, the full variable domain reads DVKVTQSSRYLVKRTGEKVFLECVQDMDHENMFWYRQDPGLGLRLIYFSYDVKMKEKGDIPEGYSVSREKKERFSLILESASTNQTSMYLCASSLTVISNQPQHFGDGTRLSIL.